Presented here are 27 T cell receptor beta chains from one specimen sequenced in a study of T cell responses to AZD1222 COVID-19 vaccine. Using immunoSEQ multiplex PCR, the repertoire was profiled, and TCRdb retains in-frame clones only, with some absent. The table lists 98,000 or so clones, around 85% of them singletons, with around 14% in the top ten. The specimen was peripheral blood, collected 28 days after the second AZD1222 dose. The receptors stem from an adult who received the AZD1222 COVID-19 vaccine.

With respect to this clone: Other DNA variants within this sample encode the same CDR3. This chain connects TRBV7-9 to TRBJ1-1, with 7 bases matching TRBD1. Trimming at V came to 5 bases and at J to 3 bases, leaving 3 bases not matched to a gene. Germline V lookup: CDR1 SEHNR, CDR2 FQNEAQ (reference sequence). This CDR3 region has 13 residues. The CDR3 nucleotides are TGTGCCAGCAGCGCTCAGGGGGACACTGAAGCTTTCTTT. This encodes CASSAQGDTEAFF.

The CDR3 here is CASSPRTGGAKLFF. As DNA, the CDR3 is TGTGCCAGCAGTCCGAGGACAGGGGGGGCAAAACTGTTTTTT. V is TRBV6-5 and J is TRBJ1-4; 10 bases fit TRBD1. The CDR3 contains 14 residues. J was trimmed by 10 bases and V by 5 bases; bases with no gene match: 7. The germline gives CDR1 MNHEY, CDR2 SVGAGI.

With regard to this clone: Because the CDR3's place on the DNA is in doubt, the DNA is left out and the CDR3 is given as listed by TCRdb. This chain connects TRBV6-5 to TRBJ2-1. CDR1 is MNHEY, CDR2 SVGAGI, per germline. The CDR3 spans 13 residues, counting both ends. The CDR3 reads CASSTSTGYEQFF.

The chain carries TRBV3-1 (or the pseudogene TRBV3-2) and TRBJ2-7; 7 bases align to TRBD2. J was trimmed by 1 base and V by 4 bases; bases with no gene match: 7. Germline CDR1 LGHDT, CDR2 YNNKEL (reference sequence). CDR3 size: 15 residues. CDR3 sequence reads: CASSLAPSGSYEQYF. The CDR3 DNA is TGTGCCAGCAGCCTAGCGCCTAGCGGATCCTACGAGCAGTACTTC.

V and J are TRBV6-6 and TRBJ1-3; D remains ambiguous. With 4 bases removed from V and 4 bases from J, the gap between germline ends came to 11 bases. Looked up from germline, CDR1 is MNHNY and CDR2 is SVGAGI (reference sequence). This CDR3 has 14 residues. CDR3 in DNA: TGTGCCAGCAGTTCAGTATTGACCGGAAACACCATATATTTT. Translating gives CASSSVLTGNTIYF.

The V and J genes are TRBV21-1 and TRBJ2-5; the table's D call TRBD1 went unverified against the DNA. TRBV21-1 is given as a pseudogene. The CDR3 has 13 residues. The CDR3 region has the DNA TGTGCCAGCAGCGACAGGCACCAAGAGACCCAGTACTTC. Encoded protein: CASSDRHQETQYF.

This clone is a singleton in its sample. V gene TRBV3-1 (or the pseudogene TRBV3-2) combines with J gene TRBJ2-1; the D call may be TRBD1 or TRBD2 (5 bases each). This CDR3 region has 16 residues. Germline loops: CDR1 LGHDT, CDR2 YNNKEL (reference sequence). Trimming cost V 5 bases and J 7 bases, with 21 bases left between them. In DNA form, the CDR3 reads TGTGCCAGCAGCACATTAAAACCGGGACCAAGTAATGAGCAGTTCTTC. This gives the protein CASSTLKPGPSNEQFF.

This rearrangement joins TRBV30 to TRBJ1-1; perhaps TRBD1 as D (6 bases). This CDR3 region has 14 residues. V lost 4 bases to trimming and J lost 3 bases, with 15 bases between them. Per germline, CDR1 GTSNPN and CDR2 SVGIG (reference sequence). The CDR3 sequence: CAWTGVWIHTEAFF. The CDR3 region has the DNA TGTGCCTGGACAGGGGTTTGGATACACACTGAAGCTTTCTTT.

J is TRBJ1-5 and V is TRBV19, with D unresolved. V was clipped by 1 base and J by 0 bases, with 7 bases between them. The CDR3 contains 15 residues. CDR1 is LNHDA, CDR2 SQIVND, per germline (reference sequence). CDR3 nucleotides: TGTGCCAGTAGTATAGGATCTACTAGCAATCAGCCCCAGCATTTT. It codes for CASSIGSTSNQPQHF.

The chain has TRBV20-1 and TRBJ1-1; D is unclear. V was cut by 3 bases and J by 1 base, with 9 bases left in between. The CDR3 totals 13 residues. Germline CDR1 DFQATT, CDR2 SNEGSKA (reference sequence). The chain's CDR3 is CSASIYRNTEAFF. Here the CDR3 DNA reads TGCAGTGCTAGTATTTACAGGAACACTGAAGCTTTCTTT.

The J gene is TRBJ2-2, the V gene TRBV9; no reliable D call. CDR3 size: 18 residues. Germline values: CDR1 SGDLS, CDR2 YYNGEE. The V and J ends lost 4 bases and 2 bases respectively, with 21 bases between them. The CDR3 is CASSPRTGVGRNTGELFF. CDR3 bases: TGTGCCAGCAGCCCGCGAACTGGGGTTGGAAGAAACACCGGGGAGCTGTTTTTT.

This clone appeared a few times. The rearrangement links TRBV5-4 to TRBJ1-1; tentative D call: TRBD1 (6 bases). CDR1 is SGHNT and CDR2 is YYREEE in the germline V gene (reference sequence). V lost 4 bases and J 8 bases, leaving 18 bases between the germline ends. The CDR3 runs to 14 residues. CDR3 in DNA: TGTGCCAGCAGCGTCGGACAGCCTTACATCGAAGCTTTCTTT. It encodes CASSVGQPYIEAFF.

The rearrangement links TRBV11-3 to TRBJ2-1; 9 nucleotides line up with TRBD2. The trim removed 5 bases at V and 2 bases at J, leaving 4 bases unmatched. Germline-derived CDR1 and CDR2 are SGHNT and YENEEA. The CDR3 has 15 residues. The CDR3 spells CASSGSGSTYNEQFF. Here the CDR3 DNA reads TGTGCCAGCAGCGGTAGCGGGAGCACCTACAATGAGCAGTTCTTC.

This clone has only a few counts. The CDR3 DNA sequence: TGCGCCAGCAGCCCAGGGGCGGGAGTGGAGGAGACCCAGTACTTC. This gives the protein CASSPGAGVEETQYF. The chain is built from TRBV5-1 and TRBJ2-5; D may be TRBD2 (7 bases). The germline V and J ends were trimmed by 4 bases and 5 bases, with 18 bases remaining between them. The CDR3 is made up of 15 amino acids. The germline CDR1 and CDR2 sequences are SGHRS and YFSETQ.

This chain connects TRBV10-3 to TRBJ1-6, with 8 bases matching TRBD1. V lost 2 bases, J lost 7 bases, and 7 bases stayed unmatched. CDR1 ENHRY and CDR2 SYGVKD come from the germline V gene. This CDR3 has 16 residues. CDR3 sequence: CAISERGDRMNSPLHF. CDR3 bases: TGTGCCATCAGTGAGCGAGGGGACAGGATGAATTCACCCCTCCACTTT.

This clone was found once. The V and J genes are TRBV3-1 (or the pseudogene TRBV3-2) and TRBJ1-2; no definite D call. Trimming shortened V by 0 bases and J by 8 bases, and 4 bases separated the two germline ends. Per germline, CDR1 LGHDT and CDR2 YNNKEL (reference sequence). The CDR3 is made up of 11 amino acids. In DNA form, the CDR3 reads TGTGCCAGCAGCCAAGAAAGAGGCTACACCTTC. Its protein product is CASSQERGYTF.

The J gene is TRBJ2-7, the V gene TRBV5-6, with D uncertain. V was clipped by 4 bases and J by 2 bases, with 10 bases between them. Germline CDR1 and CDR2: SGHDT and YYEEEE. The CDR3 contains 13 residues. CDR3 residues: CASSLSQPYEQYF. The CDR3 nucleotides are TGTGCCAGCAGCCTTTCACAACCCTACGAGCAGTACTTC.

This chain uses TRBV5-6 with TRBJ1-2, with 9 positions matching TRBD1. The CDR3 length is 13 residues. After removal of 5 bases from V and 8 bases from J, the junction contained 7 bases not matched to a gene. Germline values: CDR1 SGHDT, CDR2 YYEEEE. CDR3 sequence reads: CASSSTGGRGYTF. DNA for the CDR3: TGTGCCAGCAGTTCCACAGGGGGCCGCGGCTACACCTTC.

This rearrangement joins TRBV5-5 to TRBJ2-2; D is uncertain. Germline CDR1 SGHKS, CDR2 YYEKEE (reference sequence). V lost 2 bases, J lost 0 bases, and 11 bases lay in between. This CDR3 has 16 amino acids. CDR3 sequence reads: CASSFFIYANTGELFF. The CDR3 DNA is TGTGCCAGCAGCTTTTTTATATACGCGAACACCGGGGAGCTGTTTTTT.

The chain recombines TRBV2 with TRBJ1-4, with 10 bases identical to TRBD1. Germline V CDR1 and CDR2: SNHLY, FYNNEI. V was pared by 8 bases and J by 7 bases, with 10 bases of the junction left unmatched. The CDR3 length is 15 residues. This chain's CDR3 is CASAEGGQGFEKLFF. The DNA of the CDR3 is TGTGCCAGCGCTGAAGGGGGACAGGGGTTTGAAAAACTGTTTTTT. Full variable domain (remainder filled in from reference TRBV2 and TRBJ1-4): EPEVTQTPSHQVTQMGQEVILRCVPISNHLYFYWYRQILGQKVEFLVSFYNNEISEKSEIFDDQFSVERPDGSNFTLKIRSTKLEDSAMYFCASAEGGQGFEKLFFGSGTQLSVL.

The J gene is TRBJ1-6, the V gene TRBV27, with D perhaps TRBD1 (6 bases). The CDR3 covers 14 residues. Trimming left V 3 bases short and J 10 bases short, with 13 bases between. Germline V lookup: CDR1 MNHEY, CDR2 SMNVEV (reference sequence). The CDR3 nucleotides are TGTGCCAGCAGTTTGGTGGACAGAGAGTCACCCCTCCACTTT. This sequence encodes CASSLVDRESPLHF.

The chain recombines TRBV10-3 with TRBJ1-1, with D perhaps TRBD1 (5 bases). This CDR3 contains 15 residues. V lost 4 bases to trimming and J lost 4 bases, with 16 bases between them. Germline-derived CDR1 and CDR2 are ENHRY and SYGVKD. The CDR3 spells CAISVVGGAFTEAFF. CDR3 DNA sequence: TGTGCCATCAGTGTCGTGGGAGGGGCTTTCACTGAAGCTTTCTTT.

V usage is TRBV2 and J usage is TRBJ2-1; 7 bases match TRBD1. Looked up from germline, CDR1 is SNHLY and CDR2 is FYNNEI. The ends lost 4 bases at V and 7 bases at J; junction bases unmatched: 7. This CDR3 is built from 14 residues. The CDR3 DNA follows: TGTGCCAGCAGTGTAAACAGGGGTTTGAATGAGCAGTTCTTC. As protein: CASSVNRGLNEQFF. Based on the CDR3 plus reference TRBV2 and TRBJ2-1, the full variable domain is EPEVTQTPSHQVTQMGQEVILRCVPISNHLYFYWYRQILGQKVEFLVSFYNNEISEKSEIFDDQFSVERPDGSNFTLKIRSTKLEDSAMYFCASSVNRGLNEQFFGPGTRLTVL.

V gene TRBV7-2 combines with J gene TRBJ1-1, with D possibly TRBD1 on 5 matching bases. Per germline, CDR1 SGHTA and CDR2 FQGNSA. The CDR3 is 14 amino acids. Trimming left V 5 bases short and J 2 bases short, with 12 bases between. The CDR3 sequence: CASSQAGANTEAFF. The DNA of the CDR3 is TGTGCCAGCAGCCAGGCTGGGGCAAACACTGAAGCTTTCTTT.

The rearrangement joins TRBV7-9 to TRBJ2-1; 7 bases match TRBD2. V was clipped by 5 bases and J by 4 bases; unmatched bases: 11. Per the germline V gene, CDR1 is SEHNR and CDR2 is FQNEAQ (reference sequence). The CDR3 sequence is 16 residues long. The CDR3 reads CASSPYGRERYNEQFF. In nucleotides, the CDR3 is TGTGCCAGCAGCCCGTATGGGCGGGAGCGGTACAATGAGCAGTTCTTC.

The CDR3 DNA reads TGTGCCAGCAGGGGGACAGGGAATCAGCCCCAGCATTTT. Translating it yields CASRGTGNQPQHF. The chain joins TRBV6-5 to TRBJ1-5; TRBD1 matches at 9 bases. The germline gives CDR1 MNHEY, CDR2 SVGAGI. There are 13 residues in the CDR3. Unmatched junction bases numbered 1, after V lost 6 bases and J lost 4 bases.

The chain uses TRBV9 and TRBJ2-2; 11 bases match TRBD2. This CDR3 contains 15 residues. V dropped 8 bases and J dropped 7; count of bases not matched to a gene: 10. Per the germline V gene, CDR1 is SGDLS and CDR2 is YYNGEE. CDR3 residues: CASSSGRYSSGELFF. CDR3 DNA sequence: TGTGCCAGTTCTAGCGGGAGGTATAGTAGCGGGGAGCTGTTTTTT.